This T cell receptor (beta chain) originates from a study of CXCR3-negative and CXCR3-positive naive CD8 T cells. Study results and limitations: Surface CD5 matched across naive subsets, and TRB CDR3 properties served to infer TCR strength. Memory CD8+ T cell repertoires were far less diverse than both naive subsets. Comparison of naive CXCR3-negative and CXCR3-positive cells revealed similar TRBV-TRBJ usage, while memory cells differed.

cDNA libraries for TRB were generated by 5' RACE incorporating UMI labels. Each CDR3 protein gets one entry in TCRdb, which reprocessed the 5' RACE reads and gives no DNA. The sample shows under 70,000 distinct CDR3 sequences, and roughly 19% sits with its ten largest clones. Turning to this clonotype: The antigen is undetermined.

CDR3 length: 12 amino acids. Germline CDR1 reads SGHTA; CDR2 reads FQGNSA. Sequencing was done on a sample of memory CD8+ T cells from blood. The source of this sequence is a human donor in good health. Some clones in this sample may be carry-over from other donors' samples. This chain links TRBV7-2 with TRBJ2-1. The CDR3 reads CASSLAYNEQFF. Drawing the rest from reference TRBV7-2 and TRBJ2-1, the complete variable domain is GAGVSQSPSNKVTEKGKDVELRCDPISGHTALYWYRQSLGQGLEFLIYFQGNSAPDKSGLPSDRFSAERTGGSVSTLTIQRTQQEDSAVYLCASSLAYNEQFFGPGTRLTVL.